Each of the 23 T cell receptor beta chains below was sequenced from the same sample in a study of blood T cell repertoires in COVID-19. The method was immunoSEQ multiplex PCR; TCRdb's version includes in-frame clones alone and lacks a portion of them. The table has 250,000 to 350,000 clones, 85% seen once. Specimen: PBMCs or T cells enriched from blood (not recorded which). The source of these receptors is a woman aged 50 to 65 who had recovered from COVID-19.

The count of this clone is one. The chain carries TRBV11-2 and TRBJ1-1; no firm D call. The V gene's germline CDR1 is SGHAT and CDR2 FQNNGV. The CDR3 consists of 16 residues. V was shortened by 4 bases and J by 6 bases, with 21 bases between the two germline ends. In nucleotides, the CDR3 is TGTGCCAGCAGCTCCCCAGGTGGCCTAAGCCGCCCTGAAGCTTTCTTT. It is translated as CASSSPGGLSRPEAFF.

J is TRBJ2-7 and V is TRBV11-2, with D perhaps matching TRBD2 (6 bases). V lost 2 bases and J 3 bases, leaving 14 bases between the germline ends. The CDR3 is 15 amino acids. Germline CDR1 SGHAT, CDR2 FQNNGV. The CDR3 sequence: CASSLYPSDYYEQYF. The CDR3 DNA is TGTGCCAGCAGCTTATATCCTAGCGACTACTACGAGCAGTACTTC. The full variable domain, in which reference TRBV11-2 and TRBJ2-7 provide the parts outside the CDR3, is EAGVAQSPRYKIIEKRQSVAFWCNPISGHATLYWYQQILGQGPKLLIQFQNNGVVDDSQLPKDRFSAERLKGVDSTLKIQPAKLEDSAVYLCASSLYPSDYYEQYFGPGTRLTVT.

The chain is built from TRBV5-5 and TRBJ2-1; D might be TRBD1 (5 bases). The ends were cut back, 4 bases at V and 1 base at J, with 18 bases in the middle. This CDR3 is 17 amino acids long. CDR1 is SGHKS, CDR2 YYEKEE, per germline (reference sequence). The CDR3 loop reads CASSKTVAGRSYNEQFF. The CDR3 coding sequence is TGTGCCAGCAGCAAAACCGTCGCAGGGCGATCCTACAATGAGCAGTTCTTC.

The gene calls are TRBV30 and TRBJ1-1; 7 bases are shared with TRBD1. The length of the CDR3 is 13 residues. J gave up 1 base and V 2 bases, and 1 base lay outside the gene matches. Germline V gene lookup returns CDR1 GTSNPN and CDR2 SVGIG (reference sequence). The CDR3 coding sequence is TGTGCCTGGAGTTACAGGGGGAACACTGAAGCTTTCTTT. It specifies CAWSYRGNTEAFF.

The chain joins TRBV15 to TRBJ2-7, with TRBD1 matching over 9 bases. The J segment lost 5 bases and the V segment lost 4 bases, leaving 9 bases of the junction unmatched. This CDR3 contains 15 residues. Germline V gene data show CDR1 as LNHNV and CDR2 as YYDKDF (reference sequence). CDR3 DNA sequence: TGTGCCACCAGCAAAATGGGACAGGGTCCCAACGAGCAGTACTTC. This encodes CATSKMGQGPNEQYF.

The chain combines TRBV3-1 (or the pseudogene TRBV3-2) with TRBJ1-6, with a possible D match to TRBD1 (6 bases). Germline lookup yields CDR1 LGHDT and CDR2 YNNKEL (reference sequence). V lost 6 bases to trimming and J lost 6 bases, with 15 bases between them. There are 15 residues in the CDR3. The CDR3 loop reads CASSLTGFFNSPLHF. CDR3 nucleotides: TGTGCCAGCAGTCTTACAGGGTTTTTTAATTCACCCCTCCACTTT.

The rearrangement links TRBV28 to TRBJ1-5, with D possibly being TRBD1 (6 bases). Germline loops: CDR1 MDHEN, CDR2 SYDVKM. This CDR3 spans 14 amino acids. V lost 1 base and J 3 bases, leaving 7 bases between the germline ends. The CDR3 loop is CASSLSGVNQPQHF. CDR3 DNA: TGTGCCAGCAGTTTATCAGGGGTCAATCAGCCCCAGCATTTT.

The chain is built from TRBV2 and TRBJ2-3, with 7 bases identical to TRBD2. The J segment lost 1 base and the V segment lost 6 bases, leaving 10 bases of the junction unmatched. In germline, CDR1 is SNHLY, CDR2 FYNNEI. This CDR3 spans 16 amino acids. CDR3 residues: CASRGDLAEGTDTQYF. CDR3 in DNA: TGTGCCAGCAGGGGGGATCTAGCGGAGGGCACAGATACGCAGTATTTT. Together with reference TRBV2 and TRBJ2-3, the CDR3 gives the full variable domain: EPEVTQTPSHQVTQMGQEVILRCVPISNHLYFYWYRQILGQKVEFLVSFYNNEISEKSEIFDDQFSVERPDGSNFTLKIRSTKLEDSAMYFCASRGDLAEGTDTQYFGPGTRLTVL.

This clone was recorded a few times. In nucleotides, the CDR3 is TGTGCCACCAGATCCGGACAGATTGAAGCTTTCTTT. Encoded protein: CATRSGQIEAFF. This sequence joins TRBV12-3 or TRBV12-4 and TRBJ1-1; possibly TRBD1 for D (6 bases). The germline V and J ends were trimmed by 10 bases and 7 bases, with 16 bases remaining between them. The length of the CDR3 is 12 residues.

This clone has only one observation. The CDR3 DNA reads as TGTGCCACGACAGGTAGCACAGATACGCAGTATTTT. Protein product: CATTGSTDTQYF. This rearrangement joins TRBV28 to TRBJ2-3, with D possibly matching TRBD1 (6 bases). The CDR3 is made up of 12 amino acids. Germline CDR1 MDHEN, CDR2 SYDVKM. The V gene lost 10 bases and the J gene lost 0 bases, with 8 bases spanning the gap. The whole variable domain, remainder taken from reference TRBV28 and TRBJ2-3, is DVKVTQSSRYLVKRTGEKVFLECVQDMDHENMFWYRQDPGLGLRLIYFSYDVKMKEKGDIPEGYSVSREKKERFSLILESASTNQTSMYLCATTGSTDTQYFGPGTRLTVL.

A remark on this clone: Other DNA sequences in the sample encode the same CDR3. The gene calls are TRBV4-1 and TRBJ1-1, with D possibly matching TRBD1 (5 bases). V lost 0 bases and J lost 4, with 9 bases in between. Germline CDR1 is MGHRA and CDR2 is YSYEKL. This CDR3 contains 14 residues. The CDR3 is CASSQDGGSTEAFF. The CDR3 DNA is TGCGCCAGCAGCCAAGATGGGGGGAGCACTGAAGCTTTCTTT.

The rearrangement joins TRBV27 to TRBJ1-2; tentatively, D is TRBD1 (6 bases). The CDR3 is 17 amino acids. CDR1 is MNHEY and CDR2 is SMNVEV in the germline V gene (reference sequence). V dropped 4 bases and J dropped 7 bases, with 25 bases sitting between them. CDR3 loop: CASSSAGRGYSRRGYTF. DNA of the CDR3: TGTGCCAGCAGTTCCGCCGGGAGGGGGTATTCAAGGCGTGGCTACACCTTC.

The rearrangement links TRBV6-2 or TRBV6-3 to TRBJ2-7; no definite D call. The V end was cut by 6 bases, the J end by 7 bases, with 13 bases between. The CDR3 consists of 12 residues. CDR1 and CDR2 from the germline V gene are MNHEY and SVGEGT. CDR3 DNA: TGTGCCAGCAGCAACCCCCAACAGGAGCAGTACTTC. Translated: CASSNPQQEQYF.

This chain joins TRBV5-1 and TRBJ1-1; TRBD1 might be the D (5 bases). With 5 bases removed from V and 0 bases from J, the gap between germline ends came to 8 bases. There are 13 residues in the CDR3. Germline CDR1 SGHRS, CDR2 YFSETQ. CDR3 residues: CASSLTVNTEAFF. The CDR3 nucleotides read TGCGCCAGCAGTCTGACAGTGAACACTGAAGCTTTCTTT.

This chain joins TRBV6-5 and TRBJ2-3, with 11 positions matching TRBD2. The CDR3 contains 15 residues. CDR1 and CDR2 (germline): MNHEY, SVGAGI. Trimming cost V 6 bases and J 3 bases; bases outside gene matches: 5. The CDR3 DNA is TGTGCCAGCAGAAACCTAGCGGGGGGTACAGATACGCAGTATTTT. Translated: CASRNLAGGTDTQYF.

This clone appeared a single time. This CDR3 is CASSQDRGESPLHF. Here the CDR3 DNA reads TGTGCCAGCAGCCAAGATAGAGGCGAGTCACCCCTCCACTTT. This chain links TRBV3-1 (or the pseudogene TRBV3-2) with TRBJ1-6; D unresolved. CDR1 and CDR2 (germline): LGHDT, YNNKEL (reference sequence). Trimming removed 0 bases at V and 10 bases at J, with 10 bases between. This CDR3 has 14 residues.

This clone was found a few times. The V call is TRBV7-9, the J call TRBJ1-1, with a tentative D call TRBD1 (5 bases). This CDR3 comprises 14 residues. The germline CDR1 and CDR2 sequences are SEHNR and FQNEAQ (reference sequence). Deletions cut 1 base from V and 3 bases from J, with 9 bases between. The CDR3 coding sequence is TGTGCCAGCAGCTTAGGTCTAGGGGACACTGAAGCTTTCTTT. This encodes CASSLGLGDTEAFF.

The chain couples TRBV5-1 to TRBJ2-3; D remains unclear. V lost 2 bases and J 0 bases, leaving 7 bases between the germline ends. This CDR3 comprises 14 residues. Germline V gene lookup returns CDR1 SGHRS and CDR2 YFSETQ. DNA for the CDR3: TGCGCCAGCAGCTTAGCGCTGAGCACAGATACGCAGTATTTT. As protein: CASSLALSTDTQYF.

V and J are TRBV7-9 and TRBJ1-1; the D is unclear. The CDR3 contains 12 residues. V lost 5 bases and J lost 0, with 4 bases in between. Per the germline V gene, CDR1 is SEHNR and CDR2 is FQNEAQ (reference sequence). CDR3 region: CASSRMNTEAFF. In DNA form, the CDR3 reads TGTGCCAGCAGCCGTATGAACACTGAAGCTTTCTTT. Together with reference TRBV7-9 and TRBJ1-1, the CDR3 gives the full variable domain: DTGVSQNPRHKITKRGQNVTFRCDPISEHNRLYWYRQTLGQGPEFLTYFQNEAQLEKSRLLSDRFSAERPKGSFSTLEIQRTEQGDSAMYLCASSRMNTEAFFGQGTRLTVV.

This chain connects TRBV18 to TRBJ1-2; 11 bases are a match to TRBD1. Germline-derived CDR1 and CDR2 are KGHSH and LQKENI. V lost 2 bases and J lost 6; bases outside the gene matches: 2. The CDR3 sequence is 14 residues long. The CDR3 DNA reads TGTGCCAGCTCACCAGGGACAGGGGGGAATGGCTACACCTTC. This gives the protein CASSPGTGGNGYTF.

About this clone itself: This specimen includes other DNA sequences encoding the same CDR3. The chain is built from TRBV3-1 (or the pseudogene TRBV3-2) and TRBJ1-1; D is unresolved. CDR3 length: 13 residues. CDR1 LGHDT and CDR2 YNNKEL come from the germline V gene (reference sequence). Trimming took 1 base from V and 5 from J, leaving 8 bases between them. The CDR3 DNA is TGTGCCAGCAGCCAAGTACCCGAGACTGAAGCTTTCTTT. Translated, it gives CASSQVPETEAFF.

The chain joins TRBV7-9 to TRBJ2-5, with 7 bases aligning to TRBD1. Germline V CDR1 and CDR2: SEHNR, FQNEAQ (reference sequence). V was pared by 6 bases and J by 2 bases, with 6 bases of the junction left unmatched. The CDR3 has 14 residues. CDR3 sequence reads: CASRTGDYQETQYF. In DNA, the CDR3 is TGTGCCAGCAGAACAGGGGATTATCAAGAGACCCAGTACTTC.

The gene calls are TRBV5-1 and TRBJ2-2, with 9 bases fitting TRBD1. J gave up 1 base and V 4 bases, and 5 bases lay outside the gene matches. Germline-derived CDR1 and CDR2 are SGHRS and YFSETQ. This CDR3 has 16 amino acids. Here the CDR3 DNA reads TGCGCCAGCAGCCCGCCGGGACAGGGGAACACCGGGGAGCTGTTTTTT. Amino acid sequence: CASSPPGQGNTGELFF.